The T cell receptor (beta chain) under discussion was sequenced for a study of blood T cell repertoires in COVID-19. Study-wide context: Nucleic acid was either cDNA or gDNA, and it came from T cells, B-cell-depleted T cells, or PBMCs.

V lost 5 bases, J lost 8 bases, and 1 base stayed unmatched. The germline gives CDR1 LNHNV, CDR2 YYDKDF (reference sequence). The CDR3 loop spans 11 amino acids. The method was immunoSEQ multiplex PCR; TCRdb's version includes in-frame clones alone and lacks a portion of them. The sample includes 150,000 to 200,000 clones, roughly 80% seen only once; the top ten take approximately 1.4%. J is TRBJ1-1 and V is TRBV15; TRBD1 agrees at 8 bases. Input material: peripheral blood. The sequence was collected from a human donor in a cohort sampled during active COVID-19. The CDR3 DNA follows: TGTGCCACCAGCCGGACAGGGGAAGCTTTCTTT. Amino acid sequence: CATSRTGEAFF.